These 20 T cell receptor beta chains originate from one sample sequenced in a study of post-analysis software for immune sequencing data. Study-wide findings and caveats: Patients carried 4 or 5 TRBV segments more frequently than controls did, and TRBV5-6, TRBV5-1 and TRBV20-1 were among them.

The antigens for these receptors are not known. Every TCR beta cDNA library bore unique molecular identifiers. TCRdb recomputed calls from the PCR reads with MiXCR, one row per CDR3 protein. The table has under 900,000 distinct CDR3 sequences, approximately 50% seen once; the top ten hold approximately 4.5%. The sequenced material came from blood. These receptors were taken from a girl aged 5-17 years with multiple sclerosis.

This clonotype showed up just once. This chain joins TRBV12-3 or TRBV12-4 and TRBJ2-3; 10 nucleotides agree with TRBD2. Losses at the gene ends were 6 bases for V and 3 bases for J; bases not matched to a gene: 9. This CDR3 has 16 residues. CDR3 DNA sequence: TGTGCCAGCAGAATTACTAGCGGGGACCTTACAGATACGCAGTATTTT. Its translation: CASRITSGDLTDTQYF.

Details on this clonotype: As the CDR3 is not closed by the conserved phenylalanine or tryptophan, this likely results from a read error. The genes are TRBV12-3 or TRBV12-4 and TRBJ2-5; 11 nucleotides match TRBD2. Trimming removed 7 bases from V and 0 bases from J; junction bases left unmatched: 4. The CDR3 has 15 residues. CDR3 sequence (DNA): TGTGCCAGCATGACTAGCGGGAAATACCAAGAGACCCAGTACTCC. Its translation: CASMTSGKYQETQYS.

This clonotype has a handful of counts. This chain connects TRBV2 to TRBJ2-7; no reliable D call. Trimming removed 1 base from V and 6 bases from J, with 13 bases in between. Germline V lookup: CDR1 SNHLY, CDR2 FYNNEI. This CDR3 is built from 14 residues. The CDR3 loop reads CASSEDNSKGEQYF. CDR3 in DNA: TGTGCCAGCAGTGAAGATAACTCGAAGGGCGAGCAGTACTTC.

This clonotype was detected once. This CDR3 is CASGAMNTQYF. CDR3 bases: TGTGCCAGCGGTGCAATGAATACGCAGTATTTT. The J gene is TRBJ2-3, the V gene TRBV12-3 or TRBV12-4, with D unresolved. The V gene lost 8 bases and the J gene lost 7 bases, with 10 bases spanning the gap. The CDR3 has 11 residues.

The CDR3 coding sequence is TGTGCCATCAGTGAGTCGGGGGGCCGCCCGACAGATACGCAGTATTTT. Translating it yields CAISESGGRPTDTQYF. J is TRBJ2-3 and V is TRBV10-3; the D call may be TRBD1 or TRBD2 (6 bases each). The CDR3 has 16 residues. The germline CDR1 and CDR2 sequences are ENHRY and SYGVKD. The V end was cut by 0 bases, the J end by 3 bases, with 13 bases between.

This clonotype has a count of ten or more. The chain links TRBV6-5 to TRBJ2-7; D is ambiguous. Per the germline V gene, CDR1 is MNHEY and CDR2 is SVGAGI. The CDR3 has 11 residues. V was clipped by 0 bases and J by 6 bases, with 3 bases between them. The chain's CDR3 is CASSYSTEQYF. The CDR3 DNA sequence: TGTGCCAGCAGTTACTCGACCGAGCAGTACTTC.

This clonotype was seen a few times. The chain is built from TRBV20-1 and TRBJ1-2, with D unresolved. The germline CDR1 and CDR2 sequences are DFQATT and SNEGSKA (reference sequence). This CDR3 comprises 13 residues. V was shortened by 4 bases and J by 0 bases, with 9 bases between the two germline ends. Here the CDR3 DNA reads TGCAGTGCTAACGCCTTAGCTAACTATGGCTACACCTTC. Amino acid sequence: CSANALANYGYTF.

The chain has TRBV12-3 or TRBV12-4 and TRBJ2-3; the match to TRBD2 covers 12 bases. The CDR3 runs to 14 residues. V shed 8 bases and J 3 bases; nucleotides not matched to a gene: 3. CDR3 DNA sequence: TGTGCCAGCCGGACTAGCGGGAAGACAGATACGCAGTATTTT. It translates to CASRTSGKTDTQYF.

The chain combines TRBV29-1 with TRBJ2-1; D perhaps matches TRBD2 (7 bases). The CDR3 extends over 13 amino acids. Germline CDR1 SQVTM, CDR2 ANQGSEA. Trimming removed 4 bases at V and 10 bases at J, with 17 bases between. CDR3 DNA sequence: TGCAGCGTTGTTGGGGGGGCAGTAAGCGAGCAGTTCTTC. Encoded protein: CSVVGGAVSEQFF.

The J gene is TRBJ1-5, the V gene TRBV20-1, with TRBD1 matching over 12 bases. CDR1 and CDR2 from the germline V gene are DFQATT and SNEGSKA (reference sequence). The CDR3 covers 14 residues. The V and J ends lost 4 bases and 4 bases, in that order; junction bases with no gene match: 2. In DNA, the CDR3 is TGCAGTGCTACGGGACAGGGGGCAAATCAGCCCCAGCATTTT. Amino acids: CSATGQGANQPQHF.

The rearrangement links TRBV2 to TRBJ2-7; TRBD1 matches 12 bases. The CDR3 is 15 amino acids. Trimming at V came to 7 bases and at J to 3 bases, leaving 7 bases not matched to a gene. CDR1 is SNHLY and CDR2 is FYNNEI in the germline V gene. The chain's CDR3 is CASISGTGGVYEQYF. The CDR3 region has the DNA TGTGCCAGCATCTCCGGGACAGGGGGCGTCTACGAGCAGTACTTC.

Only one count was recorded for this clonotype. The chain has TRBV6-1 and TRBJ2-3, with TRBD2 matching over 9 bases. Looked up from germline, CDR1 is MNHNS and CDR2 is SASEGT. J was trimmed by 4 bases and V by 3 bases; bases with no gene match: 14. The CDR3 runs 18 residues. The DNA of the CDR3 is TGTGCCAGCAGTGATCCTCTAGCGGGGTGGAGGATGGCAGATACGCAGTATTTT. Its protein product is CASSDPLAGWRMADTQYF.

This clonotype was recorded a few times. The CDR3 here is CATSREPTMSSGANVLTF. CDR3 in DNA: TGTGCCACCAGCAGAGAGCCGACAATGAGCTCTGGGGCCAACGTCCTGACTTTC. The rearrangement uses TRBV15 and TRBJ2-6; D is undetermined. CDR3 length: 18 residues. The V and J ends lost 0 bases and 0 bases respectively, with 12 bases between them. Per germline, CDR1 LNHNV and CDR2 YYDKDF (reference sequence).

The chain carries TRBV6-5 and TRBJ1-5, with D maybe TRBD1 (6 bases). The length of the CDR3 is 13 residues. Germline V lookup: CDR1 MNHEY, CDR2 SVGAGI. Trimming removed 5 bases at V and 3 bases at J, with 8 bases between. The CDR3 reads CASSRQDNQPQHF. The CDR3, as DNA: TGTGCCAGCAGTCGACAGGACAATCAGCCCCAGCATTTT.

This chain connects TRBV12-3 or TRBV12-4 to TRBJ1-2; D ambiguous. This CDR3 region has 13 residues. Trimming cost V 5 bases and J 0 bases, with 7 bases left between them. The CDR3 bases are TGTGCCAGCAGTAAGGGTCCTAACTATGGCTACACCTTC. Translation: CASSKGPNYGYTF.

This clonotype was seen more than once but under ten times. This sequence joins TRBV5-1 and TRBJ2-3; D gene ambiguous. This CDR3 region has 14 residues. V shed 0 bases and J shed 2 bases, with 7 bases lying between them. Germline CDR1 reads SGHRS; CDR2 reads YFSETQ. Here the CDR3 reads CASSLVVNTDTQYF. In nucleotides, the CDR3 is TGCGCCAGCAGCTTGGTTGTCAACACAGATACGCAGTATTTT.

The rearrangement uses TRBV5-1 and TRBJ2-5; 8 nucleotides line up with TRBD1. After removal of 3 bases from V and 2 bases from J, the junction contained 9 bases not matched to a gene. The CDR3 runs to 16 residues. CDR1 SGHRS and CDR2 YFSETQ come from the germline V gene. In DNA form, the CDR3 reads TGCGCCAGCAGCTCGAATACCGGGACAGGACAAGAGACCCAGTACTTC. Its protein is CASSSNTGTGQETQYF.

The rearrangement links TRBV5-1 to TRBJ2-3; D is unclear. The germline gives CDR1 SGHRS, CDR2 YFSETQ. This CDR3 contains 14 residues. Trimming took off 2 bases at V and 2 bases at J, with 9 bases between the two ends. The CDR3 region has the DNA TGCGCCAGCAGCTTATCTGCTGACACAGATACGCAGTATTTT. Amino acid sequence: CASSLSADTDTQYF.

The V and J genes are TRBV5-4 and TRBJ2-1; D is perhaps TRBD1 or TRBD2 (7 bases each). Trimming stripped 9 bases from V and 5 bases from J, with 30 bases between. This CDR3 is 18 amino acids long. Germline V gene sequence: CDR1 SGHNT, CDR2 YYREEE (reference sequence). CDR3 DNA sequence: TGTGCCATCCCGGGACAGAGTCTTAGCGGGTCCTCAAACAATGAGCAGTTCTTC. Translation: CAIPGQSLSGSSNNEQFF. The full variable domain, its missing parts supplied by reference TRBV5-4 and TRBJ2-1, is ETGVTQSPTHLIKTRGQQVTLRCSSQSGHNTVSWYQQALGQGPQFIFQYYREEENGRGNFPPRFSGLQFPNYSSELNVNALELDDSALYLCAIPGQSLSGSSNNEQFFGPGTRLTVL.

The V call is TRBV15, the J call TRBJ2-1; no clear D gene. Between the trimmed V and J ends, which lost 0 bases and 0 bases, there was a span of 15 bases. The CDR3 has 18 amino acids. Germline values: CDR1 LNHNV, CDR2 YYDKDF (reference sequence). Here the CDR3 reads CATSRDLGQANSYNEQFF. CDR3 DNA: TGTGCCACCAGCAGAGATCTGGGCCAGGCGAACTCCTACAATGAGCAGTTCTTC.